This T cell receptor beta chain emerged from a study of identical twins. Healthy Caucasians supplied all donations. Germline-derived CDR1 and CDR2 are SQVTM and ANQGSEA. Unmatched junction bases numbered 4, after V lost 6 bases and J lost 7 bases. CDR3 length: 11 amino acids. TCRdb passed the 5' RACE reads through MiXCR, listing each CDR3 protein once. In the table there are 1,800,000 or so distinct CDR3 sequences, around a third of which are singletons. The TCR originated in a newborn girl in good health. This chain connects TRBV29-1 to TRBJ1-2; TRBD1 matches 8 bases. The sequencing input was cord blood. The chain's CDR3 is CSVRGQGGYTF. For the CDR3, the DNA is TGCAGCGTCCGAGGACAGGGTGGCTACACCTTC.